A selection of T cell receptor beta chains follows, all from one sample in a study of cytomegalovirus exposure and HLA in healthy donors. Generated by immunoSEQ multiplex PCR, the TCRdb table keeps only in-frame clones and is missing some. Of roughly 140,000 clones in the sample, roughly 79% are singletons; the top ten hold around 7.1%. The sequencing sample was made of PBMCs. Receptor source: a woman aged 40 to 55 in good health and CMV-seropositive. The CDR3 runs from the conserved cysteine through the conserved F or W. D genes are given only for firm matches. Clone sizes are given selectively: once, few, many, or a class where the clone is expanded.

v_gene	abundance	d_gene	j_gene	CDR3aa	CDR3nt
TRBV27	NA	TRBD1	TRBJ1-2	CASSFGTGVWGYTF	TGTGCCAGCAGTTTCGGGACAGGGGTCTGGGGCTACACCTTC
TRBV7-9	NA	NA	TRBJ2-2	CASSFTEGELFF	TGTGCCAGCAGCTTCACGGAGGGGGAGCTGTTTTTT
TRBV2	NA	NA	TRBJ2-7	CASSELAPVEYF	TGTGCCAGCAGTGAATTAGCGCCGGTTGAGTACTTC
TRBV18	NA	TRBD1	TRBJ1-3	CASSQGQGASGNTIYF	TGTGCCAGCTCCCAAGGACAGGGGGCGAGTGGAAACACCATATATTTT
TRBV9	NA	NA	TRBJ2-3	CASSVGQDLVFGYTDTQYF	TGTGCCAGCAGCGTAGGTCAAGACTTAGTCTTTGGCTACACAGATACGCAGTATTTT
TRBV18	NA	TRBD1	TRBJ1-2	CASSPPGTGNYGYTF	TGTGCCAGCTCACCACCCGGGACAGGAAACTATGGCTACACCTTC
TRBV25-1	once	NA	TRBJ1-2	CASSRHDNYGYTF	TGTGCCAGCAGTCGACACGATAACTATGGCTACACCTTC
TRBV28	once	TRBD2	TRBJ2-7	CASRIAGARSYEQYF	TGTGCCAGCAGGATAGCGGGGGCCCGTTCCTACGAGCAGTACTTC
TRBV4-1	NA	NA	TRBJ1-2	CASSQGFGAGAYGYTF	TGCGCCAGCAGCCAAGGTTTCGGTGCTGGGGCCTATGGCTACACCTTC
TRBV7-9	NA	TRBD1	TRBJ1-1	CSSSQGGLITEAFF	TGTTCCAGCAGCCAGGGGGGATTAATCACTGAAGCTTTCTTT